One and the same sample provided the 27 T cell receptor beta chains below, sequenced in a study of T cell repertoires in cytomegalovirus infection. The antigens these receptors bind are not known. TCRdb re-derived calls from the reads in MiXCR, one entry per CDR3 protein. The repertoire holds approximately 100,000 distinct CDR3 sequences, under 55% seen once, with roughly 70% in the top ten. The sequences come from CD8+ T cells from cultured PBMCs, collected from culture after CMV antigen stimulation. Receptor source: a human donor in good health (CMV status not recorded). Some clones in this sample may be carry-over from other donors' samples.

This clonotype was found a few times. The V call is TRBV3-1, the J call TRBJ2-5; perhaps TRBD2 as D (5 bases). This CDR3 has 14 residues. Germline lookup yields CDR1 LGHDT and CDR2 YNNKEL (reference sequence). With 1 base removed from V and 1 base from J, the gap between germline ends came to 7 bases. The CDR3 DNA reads TGTGCCAGCAGCCAAGCGCGGGTCCAAGAGACCCAGTACTTC. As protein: CASSQARVQETQYF.

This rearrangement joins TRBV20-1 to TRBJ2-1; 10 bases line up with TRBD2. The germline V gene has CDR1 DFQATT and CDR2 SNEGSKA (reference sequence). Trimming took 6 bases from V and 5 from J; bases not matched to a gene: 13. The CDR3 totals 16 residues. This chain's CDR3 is CSAKDSSGGANNEQFF. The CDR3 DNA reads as TGCAGTGCCAAAGACTCTAGCGGGGGAGCTAACAATGAGCAGTTCTTC.

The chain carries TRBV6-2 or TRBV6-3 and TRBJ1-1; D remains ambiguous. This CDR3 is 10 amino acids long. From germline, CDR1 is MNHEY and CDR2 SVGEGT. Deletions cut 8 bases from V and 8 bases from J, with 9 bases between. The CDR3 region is CASGKKEAFF. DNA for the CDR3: TGTGCCAGCGGAAAAAAGGAAGCTTTCTTT.

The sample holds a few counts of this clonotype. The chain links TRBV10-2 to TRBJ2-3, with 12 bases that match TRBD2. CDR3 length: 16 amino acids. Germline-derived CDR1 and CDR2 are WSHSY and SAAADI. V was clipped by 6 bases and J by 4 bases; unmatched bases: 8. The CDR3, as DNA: TGCGCCAGCAGCGATCTAGCGGGGGGGCCATCAGATACGCAGTATTTT. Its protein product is CASSDLAGGPSDTQYF.

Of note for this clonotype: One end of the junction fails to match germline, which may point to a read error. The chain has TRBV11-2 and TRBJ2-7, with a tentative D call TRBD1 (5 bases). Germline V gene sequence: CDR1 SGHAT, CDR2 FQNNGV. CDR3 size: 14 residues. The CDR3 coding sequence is TGTGCCAACAGCCTTCGAACAACAGGCTTCGAGCAGTACTTC. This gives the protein CANSLRTTGFEQYF.

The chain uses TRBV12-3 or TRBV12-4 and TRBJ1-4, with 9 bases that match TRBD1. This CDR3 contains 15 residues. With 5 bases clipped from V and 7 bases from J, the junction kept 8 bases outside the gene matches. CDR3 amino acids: CASSSSGTGIEKLFF. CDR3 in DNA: TGTGCCAGCAGTAGCTCCGGGACAGGGATTGAAAAACTGTTTTTT.

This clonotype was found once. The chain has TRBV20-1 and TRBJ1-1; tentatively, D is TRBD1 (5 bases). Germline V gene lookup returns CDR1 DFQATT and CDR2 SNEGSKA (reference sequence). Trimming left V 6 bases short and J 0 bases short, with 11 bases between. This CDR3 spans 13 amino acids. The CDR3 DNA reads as TGCAGTGCACTGGGGGGGGTGAACACTGAAGCTTTCTTT. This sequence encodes CSALGGVNTEAFF.

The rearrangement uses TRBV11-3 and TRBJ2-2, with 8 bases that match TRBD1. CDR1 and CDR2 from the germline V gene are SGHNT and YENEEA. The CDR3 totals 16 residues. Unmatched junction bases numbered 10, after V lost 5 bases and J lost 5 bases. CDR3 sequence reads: CASSPWTGTGTGELFF. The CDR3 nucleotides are TGTGCCAGCAGCCCGTGGACAGGGACTGGGACCGGGGAGCTGTTTTTT.

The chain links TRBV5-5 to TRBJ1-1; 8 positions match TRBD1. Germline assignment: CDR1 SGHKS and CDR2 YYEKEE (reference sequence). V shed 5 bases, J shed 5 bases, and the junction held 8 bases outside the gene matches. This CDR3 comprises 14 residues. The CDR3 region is CASRPGGGGTEAFF. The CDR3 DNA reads TGTGCCAGCAGGCCAGGGGGCGGGGGTACTGAAGCTTTCTTT.

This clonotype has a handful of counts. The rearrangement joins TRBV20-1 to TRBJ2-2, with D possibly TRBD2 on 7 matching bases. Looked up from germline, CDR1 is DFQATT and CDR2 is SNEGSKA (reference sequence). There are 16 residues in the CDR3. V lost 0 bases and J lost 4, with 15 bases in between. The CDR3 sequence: CSARDVGGQSTGELFF. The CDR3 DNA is TGCAGTGCTAGAGACGTGGGGGGGCAAAGCACCGGGGAGCTGTTTTTT.

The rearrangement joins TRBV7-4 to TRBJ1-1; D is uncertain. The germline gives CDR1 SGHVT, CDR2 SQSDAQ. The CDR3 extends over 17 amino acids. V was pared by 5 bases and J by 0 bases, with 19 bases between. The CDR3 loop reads CASSAPLVQFMNTEAFF. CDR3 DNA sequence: TGTGCCAGCAGCGCACCCTTGGTACAGTTCATGAACACTGAAGCTTTCTTT.

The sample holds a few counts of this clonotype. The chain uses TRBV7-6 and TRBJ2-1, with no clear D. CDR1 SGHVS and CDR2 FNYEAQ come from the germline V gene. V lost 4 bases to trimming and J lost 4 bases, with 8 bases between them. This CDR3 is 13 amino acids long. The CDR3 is CASSSGYYNEQFF. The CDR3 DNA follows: TGTGCCAGCAGCTCCGGGTATTACAATGAGCAGTTCTTC. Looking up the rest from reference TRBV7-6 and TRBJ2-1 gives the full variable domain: GAGVSQSPRYKVTKRGQDVALRCDPISGHVSLYWYRQALGQGPEFLTYFNYEAQQDKSGLPNDRFSAERPEGSISTLTIQRTEQRDSAMYRCASSSGYYNEQFFGPGTRLTVL.

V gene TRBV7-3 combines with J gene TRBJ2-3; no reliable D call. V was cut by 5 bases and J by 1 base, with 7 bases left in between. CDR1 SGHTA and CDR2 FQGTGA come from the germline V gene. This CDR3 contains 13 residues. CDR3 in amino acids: CASSPWGTDTQYF. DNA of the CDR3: TGTGCCAGCAGCCCATGGGGCACAGATACGCAGTATTTT.

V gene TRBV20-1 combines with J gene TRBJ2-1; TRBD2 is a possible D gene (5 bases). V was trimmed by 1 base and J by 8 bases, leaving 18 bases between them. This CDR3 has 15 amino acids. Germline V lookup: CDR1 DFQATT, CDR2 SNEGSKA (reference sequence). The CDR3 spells CSARATRSPGDEQFF. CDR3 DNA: TGCAGTGCTAGAGCAACGCGATCTCCCGGGGATGAGCAGTTCTTC.

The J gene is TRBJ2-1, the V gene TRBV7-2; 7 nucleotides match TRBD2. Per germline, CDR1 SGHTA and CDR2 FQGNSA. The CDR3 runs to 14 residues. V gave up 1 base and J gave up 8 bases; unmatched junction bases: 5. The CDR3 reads CASSLGGGIDEQFF. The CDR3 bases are TGTGCCAGCAGCTTAGGGGGGGGGATCGATGAGCAGTTCTTC.

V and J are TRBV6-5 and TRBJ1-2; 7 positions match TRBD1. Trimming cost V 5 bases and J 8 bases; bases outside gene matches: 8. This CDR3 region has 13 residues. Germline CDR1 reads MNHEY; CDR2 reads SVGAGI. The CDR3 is CASSQDRADGYTF. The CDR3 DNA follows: TGTGCCAGCAGTCAAGACAGGGCAGACGGCTACACCTTC.

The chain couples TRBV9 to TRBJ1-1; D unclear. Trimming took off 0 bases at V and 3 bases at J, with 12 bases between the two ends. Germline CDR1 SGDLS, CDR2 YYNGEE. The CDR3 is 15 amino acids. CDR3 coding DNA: TGTGCCAGCAGCGTAGAGGCAGAGGGATACACTGAAGCTTTCTTT. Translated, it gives CASSVEAEGYTEAFF.

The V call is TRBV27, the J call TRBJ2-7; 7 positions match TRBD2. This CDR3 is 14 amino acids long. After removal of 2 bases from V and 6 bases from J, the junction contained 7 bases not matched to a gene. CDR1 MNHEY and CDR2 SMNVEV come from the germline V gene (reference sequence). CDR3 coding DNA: TGTGCCAGCAGTTTACAGGGAGGGTTTGGCGAGCAGTACTTC. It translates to CASSLQGGFGEQYF.

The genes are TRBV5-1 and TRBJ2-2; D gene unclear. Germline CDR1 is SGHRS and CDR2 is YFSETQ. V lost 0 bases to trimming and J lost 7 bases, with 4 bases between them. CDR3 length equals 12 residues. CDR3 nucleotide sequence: TGCGCCAGCAGCTTGGGGTACGGGGAGCTGTTTTTT. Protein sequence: CASSLGYGELFF.

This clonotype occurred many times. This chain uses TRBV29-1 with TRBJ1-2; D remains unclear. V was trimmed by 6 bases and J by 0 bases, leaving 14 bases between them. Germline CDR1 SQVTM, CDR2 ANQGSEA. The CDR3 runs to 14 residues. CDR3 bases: TGCAGCGTCATCCGGTCCTTAACTAACTATGGCTACACCTTC. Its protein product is CSVIRSLTNYGYTF. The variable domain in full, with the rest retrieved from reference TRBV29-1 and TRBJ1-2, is SAVISQKPSRDICQRGTSLTIQCQVDSQVTMMFWYRQQPGQSLTLIATANQGSEATYESGFVIDKFPISRPNLTFSTLTVSNMSPEDSSIYLCSVIRSLTNYGYTFGSGTRLTVV.

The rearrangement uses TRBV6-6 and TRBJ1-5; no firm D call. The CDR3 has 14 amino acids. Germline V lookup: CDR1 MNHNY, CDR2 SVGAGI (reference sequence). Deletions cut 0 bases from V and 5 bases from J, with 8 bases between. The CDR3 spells CASSYSIGDQPQHF. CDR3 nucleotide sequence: TGTGCCAGCAGTTACTCGATAGGCGATCAGCCCCAGCATTTT.

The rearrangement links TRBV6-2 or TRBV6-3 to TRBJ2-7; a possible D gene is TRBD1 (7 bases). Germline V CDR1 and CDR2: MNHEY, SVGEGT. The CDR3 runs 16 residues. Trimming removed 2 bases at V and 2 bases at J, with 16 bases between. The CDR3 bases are TGTGCCAGCAGTTACCCGGCGGGACAGAAGGCCTACGAGCAGTACTTC. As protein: CASSYPAGQKAYEQYF.

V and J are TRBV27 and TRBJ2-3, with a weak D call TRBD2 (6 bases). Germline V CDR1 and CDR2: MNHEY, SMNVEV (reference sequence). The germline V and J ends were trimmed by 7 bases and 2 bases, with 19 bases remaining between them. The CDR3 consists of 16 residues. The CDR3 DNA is TGTGCCAGCACGGTACGGGGAGGCACACCCACAGATACGCAGTATTTT. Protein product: CASTVRGGTPTDTQYF.

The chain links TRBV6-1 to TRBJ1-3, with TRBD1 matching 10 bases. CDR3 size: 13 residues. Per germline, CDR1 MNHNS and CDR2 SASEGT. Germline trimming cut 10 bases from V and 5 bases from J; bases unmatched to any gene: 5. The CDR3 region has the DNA TGTGCCACCGGGACAGGGGATCGAAACACCATATATTTT. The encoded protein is CATGTGDRNTIYF.

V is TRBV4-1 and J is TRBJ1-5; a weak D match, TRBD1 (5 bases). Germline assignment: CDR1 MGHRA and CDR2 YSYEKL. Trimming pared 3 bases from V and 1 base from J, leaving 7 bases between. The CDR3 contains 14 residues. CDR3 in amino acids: CASSQGLSNQPQHF. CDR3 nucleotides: TGCGCCAGCAGCCAGGGACTGAGCAATCAGCCCCAGCATTTT.

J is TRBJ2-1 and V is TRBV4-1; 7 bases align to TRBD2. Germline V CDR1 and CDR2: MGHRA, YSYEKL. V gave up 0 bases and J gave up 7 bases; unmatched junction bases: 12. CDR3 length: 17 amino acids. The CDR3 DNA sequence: TGCGCCAGCAGCCAAGAGCCAGCGGGGACGGCCGTAAATGAGCAGTTCTTC. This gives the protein CASSQEPAGTAVNEQFF.

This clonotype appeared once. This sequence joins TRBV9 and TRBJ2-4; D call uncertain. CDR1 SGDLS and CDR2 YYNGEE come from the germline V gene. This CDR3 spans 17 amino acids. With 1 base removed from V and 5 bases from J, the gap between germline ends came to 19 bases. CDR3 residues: CASSVSSGLNLENIQYF. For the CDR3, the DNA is TGTGCCAGCAGCGTAAGTTCAGGCCTGAACCTTGAAAACATTCAGTACTTC.